The 10 T cell receptor beta chains reported below all come from one sample, sequenced in a study of cytomegalovirus exposure and HLA in healthy donors. 60 Vbeta and 13 Jbeta primers were used in PCR. Clones were sequenced by immunoSEQ multiplex PCR, and TCRdb holds only the in-frame ones, with some missing. Of around 61,000 clones detected, approximately 80% appear once; the ten largest clones hold approximately 1.7%. The sample comprised PBMCs. These receptors came from a man in his forties in good health and CMV-seronegative.

This clone was picked up one time. The CDR3 sequence: CASSLQGTPSYEQYF. Written as DNA, the CDR3 is TGCGCCAGCAGCTTGCAAGGGACACCCTCCTACGAGCAGTACTTC. The chain recombines TRBV5-1 with TRBJ2-7; TRBD1 might be the D (6 bases). The CDR3 extends over 15 amino acids. Germline assignment: CDR1 SGHRS and CDR2 YFSETQ. V gave up 1 base and J gave up 0 bases, with 11 bases separating them.

This clone was seen a handful of times. This chain's CDR3 is CASSERDRISSGNTIYF. CDR3 sequence (DNA): TGTGCCAGCAGTGAAAGGGACAGGATCAGCTCTGGAAACACCATATATTTT. This chain connects TRBV6-1 to TRBJ1-3; TRBD1 matches at 8 bases. Germline values: CDR1 MNHNS, CDR2 SASEGT. CDR3 size: 17 residues. J was trimmed by 0 bases and V by 2 bases; bases with no gene match: 6.

The chain joins TRBV9 to TRBJ2-5; D is uncertain. CDR3 length: 13 amino acids. Germline V gene data show CDR1 as SGDLS and CDR2 as YYNGEE. Trimming cost V 2 bases and J 5 bases, with 10 bases left between them. The CDR3 sequence: CASSVAPRETQYF. CDR3 nucleotide sequence: TGTGCCAGCAGCGTTGCCCCCCGGGAGACCCAGTACTTC. The full variable domain, with the rest looked up from reference TRBV9 and TRBJ2-5, is DSGVTQTPKHLITATGQRVTLRCSPRSGDLSVYWYQQSLDQGLQFLIQYYNGEERAKGNILERFSAQQFPDLHSELNLSSLELGDSALYFCASSVAPRETQYFGPGTRLLVL.

The V gene is TRBV7-6, the J gene TRBJ2-5, with a possible D match to TRBD2 (6 bases). This CDR3 comprises 15 residues. CDR1 SGHVS and CDR2 FNYEAQ come from the germline V gene. The germline V and J ends were trimmed by 1 base and 5 bases, with 14 bases remaining between them. The CDR3: CASSLGTNQGETQYF. In nucleotides, the CDR3 is TGTGCCAGCAGCTTAGGGACTAACCAGGGCGAGACCCAGTACTTC.

The chain joins TRBV19 to TRBJ2-1; tentatively, D is TRBD2 (6 bases). With 5 bases removed from V and 5 bases from J, the gap between germline ends came to 22 bases. Per germline, CDR1 LNHDA and CDR2 SQIVND (reference sequence). The CDR3 totals 17 residues. In nucleotides, the CDR3 is TGTGCCAGTAGTTGGTGGGGCGGGGCTTCAAGCCACAATGAGCAGTTCTTC. It codes for CASSWWGGASSHNEQFF.

This clone has a handful of counts. The chain uses TRBV2 and TRBJ2-3, with a weak D call TRBD1 (5 bases). V lost 3 bases to trimming and J lost 4 bases, with 14 bases between them. Germline V gene lookup returns CDR1 SNHLY and CDR2 FYNNEI. The CDR3 totals 15 residues. The CDR3 coding sequence is TGTGCCAGCAGTGATGGCAGGGTTCTGGCAGATACGCAGTATTTT. Its protein product is CASSDGRVLADTQYF.

The chain uses TRBV6-1 and TRBJ2-7, with D unresolved. The CDR3 spans 14 residues. The germline CDR1 and CDR2 sequences are MNHNS and SASEGT. Trimming cost V 4 bases and J 0 bases, with 10 bases left between them. The CDR3 DNA reads TGTGCCAGCAGTGTCGGGTATAGCTCCTACGAGCAGTACGTC. Protein sequence: CASSVGYSSYEQYV.

The chain employs TRBV27 and TRBJ2-3, with 9 bases fitting TRBD2. Trimming cost V 6 bases and J 0 bases; bases outside gene matches: 4. From germline, CDR1 is MNHEY and CDR2 SMNVEV (reference sequence). The CDR3 extends over 15 amino acids. This CDR3 is CASRVAGASTDTQYF. The CDR3 DNA is TGTGCCAGCAGGGTAGCGGGGGCTAGCACAGATACGCAGTATTTT.

The chain links TRBV10-3 to TRBJ2-7; 10 bases line up with TRBD1. Germline lookup yields CDR1 ENHRY and CDR2 SYGVKD. J gave up 2 bases and V 0 bases, and 7 bases lay outside the gene matches. This CDR3 spans 17 amino acids. The CDR3: CAISESILGQGAYEQYF. CDR3 bases: TGTGCCATCAGTGAGTCGATCCTCGGACAGGGGGCCTACGAGCAGTACTTC.

The V call is TRBV5-1, the J call TRBJ1-2, with 9 positions matching TRBD1. The CDR3 length is 14 residues. Germline CDR1 reads SGHRS; CDR2 reads YFSETQ. J gave up 8 bases and V 4 bases, and 9 bases lay outside the gene matches. Written as DNA, the CDR3 is TGCGCCAGCAGCGTCGGACAGGGGCCGGGGGGCTACACCTTC. Its translation is CASSVGQGPGGYTF.